This T cell receptor beta chain was sequenced in a study of glioma-infiltrating T cells after dendritic cell vaccination. Some clones are missing from TCRdb's copy, which holds only in-frame ones; the method was immunoSEQ multiplex PCR. The repertoire consists of over 55,000 clones, with approximately 81% occurring once and the leading ten covering 6.5% to 10%. The clonotype comes from a human donor with glioblastoma. The input for sequencing was blood, taken before dendritic cell vaccination.

DNA of the CDR3: TGTGCCAGCAGCCCGGCTCGGGTCGGGGAGCTGTTTTTT. It specifies CASSPARVGELFF. The chain is built from TRBV7-7 and TRBJ2-2; D is unclear. Germline V gene sequence: CDR1 SSHAT, CDR2 FNYEAQ (reference sequence). The CDR3 loop spans 13 amino acids. The V and J ends lost 5 bases and 7 bases respectively, with 11 bases between them.